Sequencing of this TCR beta chain was carried out in a study of blood T cell repertoires in COVID-19. Looking at the study overall: The United States, Italy and Spain supplied acute and convalescent COVID-19 samples.

V lost 1 base and J lost 6, with 13 bases in between. Germline V gene data show CDR1 as SGHTA and CDR2 as FQGNSA. The CDR3 sequence is 15 residues long. As handled by the study authors: Scientists estimated how many nucleated cells there were by amplifying reference gene primers. Measured with immunoSEQ multiplex PCR; TCRdb has only the in-frame clones, and not every one. V and J calls plus clone size are reproduced from that table; the DNA served to infer D and trimming. The data contain about 120,000 clones, 75% to 90% of them singletons. The chain uses TRBV7-2 and TRBJ2-1; a possible D gene is TRBD2 (5 bases). Material for sequencing was peripheral blood. This receptor was taken from a man in his forties or fifties with acute or convalescent COVID-19. The CDR3 is CASSLVGESGNEQFF. The CDR3 DNA reads as TGTGCCAGCAGCTTAGTCGGGGAATCAGGCAATGAGCAGTTCTTC.